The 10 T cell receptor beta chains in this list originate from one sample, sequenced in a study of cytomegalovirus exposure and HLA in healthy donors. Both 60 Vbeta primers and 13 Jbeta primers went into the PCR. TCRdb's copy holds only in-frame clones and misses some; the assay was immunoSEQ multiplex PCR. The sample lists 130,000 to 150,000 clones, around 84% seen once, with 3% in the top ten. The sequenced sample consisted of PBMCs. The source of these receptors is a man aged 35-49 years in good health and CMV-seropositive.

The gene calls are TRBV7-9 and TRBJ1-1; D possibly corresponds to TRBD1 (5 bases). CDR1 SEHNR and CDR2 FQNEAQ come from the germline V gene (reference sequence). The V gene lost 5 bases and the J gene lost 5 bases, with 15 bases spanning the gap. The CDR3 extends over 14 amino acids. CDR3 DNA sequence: TGTGCCAGCAGCCCAGGGAGGGGAGGGACTGAAGCTTTCTTT. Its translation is CASSPGRGGTEAFF.

The CDR3 reads CASSQSAGYNEQFF. The CDR3 DNA is TGCGCCAGCAGCCAATCCGCGGGTTACAATGAGCAGTTCTTC. The chain is built from TRBV4-1 and TRBJ2-1; a possible D gene is TRBD2 (5 bases). The CDR3 has 14 amino acids. In germline, CDR1 is MGHRA, CDR2 YSYEKL. The V end lost 2 bases, the J end lost 4 bases, and 9 bases lay between the germline ends.

CDR3 sequence: CSVEAGLAGAYEQYF. The CDR3 DNA sequence: TGCAGCGTTGAAGCGGGACTAGCGGGAGCCTACGAGCAGTACTTC. The chain has TRBV29-1 and TRBJ2-7; 14 nucleotides line up with TRBD2. The V gene end was trimmed by 1 base and the J gene end by 2 bases; junction bases not matched to a gene: 1. CDR3 size: 15 residues. CDR1 and CDR2 (germline): SQVTM, ANQGSEA.

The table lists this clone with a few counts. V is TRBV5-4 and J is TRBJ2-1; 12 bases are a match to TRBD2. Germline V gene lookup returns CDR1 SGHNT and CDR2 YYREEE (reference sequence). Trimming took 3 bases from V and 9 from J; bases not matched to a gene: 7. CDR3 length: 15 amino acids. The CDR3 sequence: CASSSRLAGGVEQFF. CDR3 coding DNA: TGTGCCAGCAGCTCCAGGCTAGCGGGAGGGGTTGAGCAGTTCTTC. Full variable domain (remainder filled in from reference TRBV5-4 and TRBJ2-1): ETGVTQSPTHLIKTRGQQVTLRCSSQSGHNTVSWYQQALGQGPQFIFQYYREEENGRGNFPPRFSGLQFPNYSSELNVNALELDDSALYLCASSSRLAGGVEQFFGPGTRLTVL.

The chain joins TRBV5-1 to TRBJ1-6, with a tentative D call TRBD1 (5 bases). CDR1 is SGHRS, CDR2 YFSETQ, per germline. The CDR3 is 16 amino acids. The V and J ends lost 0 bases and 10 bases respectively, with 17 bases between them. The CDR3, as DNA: TGCGCCAGCAGCTTGGAGTACCGGGGACTGGGGTCACCCCTCCACTTT. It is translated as CASSLEYRGLGSPLHF.

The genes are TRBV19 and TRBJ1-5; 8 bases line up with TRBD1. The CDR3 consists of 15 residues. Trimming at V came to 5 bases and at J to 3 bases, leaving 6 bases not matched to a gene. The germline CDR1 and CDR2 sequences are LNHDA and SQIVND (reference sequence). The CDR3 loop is CASSAWGQVNQPQHF. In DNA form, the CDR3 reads TGTGCCAGTAGTGCCTGGGGACAGGTCAATCAGCCCCAGCATTTT.

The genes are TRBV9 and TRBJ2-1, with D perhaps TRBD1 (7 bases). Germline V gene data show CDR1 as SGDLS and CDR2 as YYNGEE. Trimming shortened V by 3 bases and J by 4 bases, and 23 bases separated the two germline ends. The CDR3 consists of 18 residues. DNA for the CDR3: TGTGCCAGCAGCGCCAGACTAGGGGGCATGAGCGGTTACAATGAGCAGTTCTTC. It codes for CASSARLGGMSGYNEQFF.

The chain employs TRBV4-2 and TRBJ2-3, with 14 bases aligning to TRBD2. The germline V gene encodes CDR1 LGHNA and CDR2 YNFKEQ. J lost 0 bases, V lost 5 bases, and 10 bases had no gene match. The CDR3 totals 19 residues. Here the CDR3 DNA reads TGTGCCAGCAGCTCAACCGGGACTAGCGGGAGAACTAGCACAGATACGCAGTATTTT. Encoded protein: CASSSTGTSGRTSTDTQYF.

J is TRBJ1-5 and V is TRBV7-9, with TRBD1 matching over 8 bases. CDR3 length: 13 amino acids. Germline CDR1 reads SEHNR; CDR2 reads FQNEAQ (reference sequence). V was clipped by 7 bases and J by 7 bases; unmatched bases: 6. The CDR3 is CASTRQGNQPQHF. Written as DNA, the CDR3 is TGTGCCAGCACCCGACAGGGGAACCAGCCCCAGCATTTT.

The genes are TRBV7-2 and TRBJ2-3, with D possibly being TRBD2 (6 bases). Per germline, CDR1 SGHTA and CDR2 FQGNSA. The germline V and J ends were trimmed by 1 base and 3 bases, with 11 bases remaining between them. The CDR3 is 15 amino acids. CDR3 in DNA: TGTGCCAGCAGCTTAGGGGGCGGGAAAACAGATACGCAGTATTTT. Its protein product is CASSLGGGKTDTQYF.